A single sample is the source of the 4 T cell receptor beta chains below, sequenced in a study of blood T cell repertoires in COVID-19. Sequenced by immunoSEQ multiplex PCR; TCRdb stores in-frame clones only, minus some. The sample has a few hundred thousand clones; over 80% are singletons. Sequenced input: PBMCs or T cells enriched from blood (not recorded which). Source of these receptors: a woman between 18 and 29 years old who had recovered from COVID-19.

The chain couples TRBV18 to TRBJ2-1; D gene uncertain. Germline lookup yields CDR1 KGHSH and CDR2 LQKENI. Trimming left V 5 bases short and J 5 bases short, with 4 bases between. The CDR3 length is 11 residues. Written as DNA, the CDR3 is TGTGCCAGCTCAAGAGACAATGAGCAGTTCTTC. It translates to CASSRDNEQFF.

This chain links TRBV20-1 with TRBJ1-2, with D perhaps matching TRBD1 (6 bases). Germline assignment: CDR1 DFQATT and CDR2 SNEGSKA (reference sequence). The CDR3 has 13 amino acids. Trimming removed 3 bases at V and 3 bases at J, with 11 bases between. The CDR3 sequence: CSASRQEDYGYTF. The CDR3 DNA sequence: TGCAGTGCTAGTCGACAGGAGGACTATGGCTACACCTTC.

J is TRBJ2-7 and V is TRBV14, with TRBD1 identical over 9 bases. With 4 bases clipped from V and 6 bases from J, the junction kept 16 bases outside the gene matches. CDR1 is SGHDN, CDR2 FVKESK, per germline. The CDR3 is 17 residues long. CDR3 protein: CASSLRDRERMRGEQYF. CDR3 nucleotides: TGTGCCAGCAGCCTCCGGGACAGGGAGCGAATGCGGGGCGAGCAGTACTTC.

V gene TRBV7-2 combines with J gene TRBJ1-1; a weak D match, TRBD1 (6 bases). Trimming removed 2 bases at V and 1 base at J, with 17 bases between. From germline, CDR1 is SGHTA and CDR2 FQGNSA. The CDR3 has 17 amino acids. This CDR3 is CASSLRQASGGNTEAFF. CDR3 DNA: TGTGCCAGCAGCTTAAGACAGGCCTCCGGCGGGAACACTGAAGCTTTCTTT.